Listed below are T cell receptor beta chains from one sample, sequenced in a study of memory CD4+ T cells and cytomegalovirus serostatus. Profiled with immunoSEQ multiplex PCR; TCRdb holds only in-frame clones, not every one. The sample shows tens of thousands of clones, 60% to 80% of them seen only once. Sequencing used memory CD4+ T cells from blood. The source of these receptors is an adult in good health and CMV-seronegative. The CDR3 runs from the conserved cysteine through the conserved F or W. The D gene is left open where the match is weak. Not every row has a clone size; where given, it reads once, few, many or a size class.

CDR3aa | CDR3nt | len | d_gene | j_gene | abundance | v_gene
CASSLRGSTGELFF | TGTGCCAGCAGCTTAAGAGGGAGCACCGGGGAGCTGTTTTTT | 14 | - | TRBJ2-2 | - | TRBV7-7
CASSLVGGLSYGYTF | TGTGCCAGCAGCTTGGTCGGGGGATTGTCCTATGGCTACACCTTC | 15 | - | TRBJ1-2 | - | TRBV5-8
CASREDGNSPLHF | TGCGCCAGCAGGGAGGACGGGAATTCACCCCTCCACTTT | 13 | - | TRBJ1-6 | once | TRBV4-1
CASKMGLTGELFF | TGTGCCAGCAAAATGGGGCTCACCGGGGAGCTGTTTTTT | 13 | - | TRBJ2-2 | - | TRBV7-2
CASSLRQEGGYTF | TGTGCCAGCAGCCTCCGACAGGAAGGTGGCTACACCTTC | 13 | - | TRBJ1-2 | - | TRBV11-2
CASSFTSGANVLTF | TGTGCCAGCAGTTTCACCTCTGGGGCCAACGTCCTGACTTTC | 14 | - | TRBJ2-6 | - | TRBV6-5
CASSEPCPGQATNTEAFF | TGCGCCAGCAGTGAGCCCTGCCCGGGACAGGCTACAAACACTGAAGCTTTCTTT | 18 | TRBD1 | TRBJ1-1 | - | TRBV10-1
CASRPWASGNGTEAFF | TGTGCCAGCAGACCTTGGGCGAGCGGAAATGGGACTGAAGCTTTCTTT | 16 | - | TRBJ1-1 | - | TRBV7-9
CASSQTSGAGPGELFF | TGCGCCAGCAGCCAAACTAGCGGAGCAGGCCCCGGGGAGCTGTTTTTT | 16 | TRBD2 | TRBJ2-2 | - | TRBV4-3
CASSFSSGGPGTGELFF | TGTGCCAGCAGCTTTAGTTCAGGGGGGCCGGGCACCGGGGAGCTGTTTTTT | 17 | - | TRBJ2-2 | - | TRBV7-8
CASSLGRRLYEQYF | TGTGCCAGCAGCTTAGGGCGGAGACTGTACGAGCAGTACTTC | 14 | - | TRBJ2-7 | few | TRBV7-8
CASSYLGMNTEAFF | TGTGCCAGCAGCTACCTTGGGATGAACACTGAAGCTTTCTTT | 14 | - | TRBJ1-1 | few | TRBV5-4
CASSTYLTGTEGYTF | TGTGCCAGCAGCACGTACCTCACAGGGACTGAAGGCTACACCTTC | 15 | - | TRBJ1-2 | - | TRBV7-2
CASSLQNTEAFF | TGTGCCAGCAGCCTACAGAACACTGAAGCTTTCTTT | 12 | - | TRBJ1-1 | - | TRBV2
CAWSVSSGGGYTF | TGTGCCTGGAGTGTTAGTTCAGGGGGGGGCTACACCTTC | 13 | TRBD1 | TRBJ1-2 | - | TRBV30
CASSSVNPGGTEAFF | TGCGCCAGCAGCTCCGTTAATCCAGGGGGGACTGAAGCTTTCTTT | 15 | TRBD1 | TRBJ1-1 | - | TRBV5-1
CASRRSIADTQYF | TGTGCCAGTAGAAGGTCTATAGCAGATACGCAGTATTTT | 13 | - | TRBJ2-3 | - | TRBV19
CASSVEGFTEAFF | TGTGCCAGCAGTGTTGAGGGGTTTACTGAAGCTTTCTTT | 13 | - | TRBJ1-1 | - | TRBV2
CSVGQGFYGYTF | TGCAGCGTTGGACAGGGGTTCTATGGCTACACCTTC | 12 | TRBD1 | TRBJ1-2 | - | TRBV29-1
CASSPSREGNEQYF | TGCGCCAGCAGCCCTAGCCGGGAGGGTAACGAGCAGTACTTC | 14 | TRBD2 | TRBJ2-7 | - | TRBV4-3
CASSRQGFEQYF | TGTGCCAGCAGCCGACAGGGGTTCGAGCAGTACTTC | 12 | TRBD1 | TRBJ2-7 | - | TRBV7-2
CASSASNEQFF | TGTGCCAGCAGCGCTTCCAATGAGCAGTTCTTC | 11 | - | TRBJ2-1 | - | TRBV4-2
CASSLSGNYEQYF | TGTGCCAGCAGCCTTAGCGGGAACTACGAGCAGTACTTC | 13 | TRBD2 | TRBJ2-7 | - | TRBV11-3
CASSFHRAEAFF | TGTGCCAGCAGCTTCCACCGGGCTGAAGCTTTCTTT | 12 | - | TRBJ1-1 | - | TRBV5-6
CASSLIFPTSNTEAFF | TGTGCCAGCAGCCTAATTTTCCCGACATCGAACACTGAAGCTTTCTTT | 16 | - | TRBJ1-1 | - | TRBV11-1
CASSELAGANEQFF | TGTGCCAGCAGTGAATTAGCGGGGGCGAATGAGCAGTTCTTC | 14 | TRBD2 | TRBJ2-1 | - | TRBV6-1
CASSYRELKYF | TGTGCCAGCAGTTACCGAGAACTGAAGTATTTT | 11 | - | TRBJ2-3 | - | TRBV6-5
CASSLGGGIGTSGELFF | TGCGCCAGCAGCTTGGGAGGTGGTATCGGGACATCCGGGGAGCTGTTTTTT | 17 | - | TRBJ2-2 | - | TRBV5-1